This TCR beta chain was captured by sequencing in a study of early T cells in non-severe SARS-CoV-2 infection. Whole-study context: Sequencing of unsorted whole blood was done on bulk RNA, leaving chains unpaired. Overall study results and limits: Matching with VDJdb favored anti-spike CD8 responses (missing private and CD4 specificities).

Individual cDNA molecules each received unique molecular identifiers attached to them. TCRdb used MiXCR to reprocess the 5' RACE reads, holding one entry per CDR3 protein. The table lists some 80,000 distinct CDR3 sequences, about 10% of them singletons. This clonotype occurred many times. Its specificity is unknown. CDR3 length: 16 residues. Trimming took off 6 bases at V and 2 bases at J, with 18 bases between the two ends. Germline V CDR1 and CDR2: LNHNV, YYDKDF (reference sequence). The sample was whole blood, taken at baseline. The clonotype originates from an adult who was a healthcare worker with PCR-confirmed SARS-CoV-2 infection or an uninfected control (not recorded which). This chain links TRBV15 with TRBJ2-3; D unclear. The CDR3 spells CATSSGWLVTTDTQYF. CDR3 nucleotide sequence: TGTGCCACCAGTTCCGGTTGGCTCGTAACCACAGATACGCAGTATTTT.